This T cell receptor (beta chain) was captured in a study of identical twins. The sample holds many counts of this clonotype. The antigen remains undetermined. Via MiXCR, TCRdb re-called the 5' RACE reads, giving one row per CDR3 protein. The sample lists 350,000 or so distinct CDR3 sequences, about 10% occurring once. Healthy Caucasians made up all donors. CDR3 length: 15 amino acids. Germline CDR1 is LGHDT and CDR2 is YNNKEL (reference sequence). Trimming stripped 5 bases from V and 5 bases from J, with 16 bases between. Study results and caveats: Findings came from cross-sectional statistics, without long-term follow-up of donors. Models predicted less out-of-frame TCR alpha sharing in monozygotic twins than was found.

The chain is built from TRBV3-1 and TRBJ1-5; no reliable D call. Sequenced sample: naive T cells sorted from blood. The receptor's source is a woman aged 50 to 60 in good health. The chain's CDR3 is CASSISVGQDQPQHF. CDR3 coding DNA: TGTGCCAGCAGCATTAGCGTAGGGCAGGATCAGCCCCAGCATTTT. Variable domain in full (rest from reference TRBV3-1 and TRBJ1-5): DTAVSQTPKYLVTQMGNDKSIKCEQNLGHDTMYWYKQDSKKFLKIMFSYNNKELIINETVPNRFSPKSPDKAHLNLHINSLELGDSAVYFCASSISVGQDQPQHFGDGTRLSIL.